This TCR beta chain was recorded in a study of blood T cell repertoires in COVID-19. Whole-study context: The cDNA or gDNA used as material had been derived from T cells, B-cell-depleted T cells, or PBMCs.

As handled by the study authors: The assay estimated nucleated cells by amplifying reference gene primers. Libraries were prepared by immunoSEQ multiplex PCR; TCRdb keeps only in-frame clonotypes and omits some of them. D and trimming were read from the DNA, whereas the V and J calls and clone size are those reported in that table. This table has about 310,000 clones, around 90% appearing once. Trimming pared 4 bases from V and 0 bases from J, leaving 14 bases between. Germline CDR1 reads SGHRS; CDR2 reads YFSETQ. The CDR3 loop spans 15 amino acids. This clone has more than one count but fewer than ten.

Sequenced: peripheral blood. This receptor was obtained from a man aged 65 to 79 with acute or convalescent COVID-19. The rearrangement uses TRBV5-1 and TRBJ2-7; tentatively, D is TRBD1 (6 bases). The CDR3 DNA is TGCGCCAGCAGCCACGGGACATTCTACTCCTACGAGCAGTACTTC. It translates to CASSHGTFYSYEQYF.